The rows below give T cell receptor beta chains drawn from one sample of a study of beta chain features in type 1 diabetes. Sequencing was performed with immunoSEQ multiplex PCR; in TCRdb, only in-frame clones are kept and a portion is missing. Here the sample spans more than 200,000 clones, 16% being singletons. Specimen: naive CD4+ T cells from blood. These receptors were obtained from a man aged 25 to 40 with type 1 diabetes. The CDR3 runs from the conserved cysteine through the conserved F or W. The order of the fields is J gene, clone size, D gene, V gene, CDR3 protein, CDR3 DNA. D genes are given only for firm matches. The listing skips clone size in some rows; elsewhere it reads once, few, many or a size class.

J gene: TRBJ2-3
clone size: few
D gene: TRBD1
V gene: TRBV5-1
CDR3 protein: CASSPGQVNTDTQYF
CDR3 DNA: TGCGCCAGCAGCCCCGGACAGGTGAACACAGATACGCAGTATTTT

J gene: TRBJ2-3
clone size: NA
D gene: TRBD2
V gene: TRBV7-3
CDR3 protein: CASSSSGATDTQYF
CDR3 DNA: TGTGCCAGCAGCTCTAGCGGGGCTACAGATACGCAGTATTTT

J gene: TRBJ2-7
clone size: NA
D gene: NA
V gene: TRBV4-1
CDR3 protein: CASSHFSSPYEQYF
CDR3 DNA: TGCGCCAGCAGCCATTTCAGCAGTCCCTACGAGCAGTACTTC

J gene: TRBJ2-7
clone size: NA
D gene: TRBD2
V gene: TRBV9
CDR3 protein: CASSPSSGSVYEQYF
CDR3 DNA: TGTGCCAGCAGCCCCTCTAGCGGGAGCGTGTACGAGCAGTACTTC

J gene: TRBJ2-1
clone size: NA
D gene: TRBD2
V gene: TRBV6-5
CDR3 protein: CASSPSGIVYNEQFF
CDR3 DNA: TGTGCCAGCAGTCCTAGCGGGATCGTATACAATGAGCAGTTCTTC

J gene: TRBJ2-7
clone size: NA
D gene: NA
V gene: TRBV29-1
CDR3 protein: CSVEDHSDLGEQYF
CDR3 DNA: TGCAGCGTTGAAGATCACTCAGACTTGGGCGAGCAGTACTTC

J gene: TRBJ2-1
clone size: few
D gene: NA
V gene: TRBV14
CDR3 protein: CASSQDGRASYNEQFF
CDR3 DNA: TGTGCCAGCAGCCAAGATGGCAGGGCATCCTACAATGAGCAGTTCTTC

J gene: TRBJ2-2
clone size: NA
D gene: NA
V gene: TRBV4-3
CDR3 protein: CASSQDPQGGTGELFF
CDR3 DNA: TGCGCCAGCAGCCAAGATCCCCAGGGAGGAACCGGGGAGCTGTTTTTT

J gene: TRBJ1-1
clone size: NA
D gene: NA
V gene: TRBV29-1
CDR3 protein: CSAERRGNTEAFF
CDR3 DNA: TGCAGCGCCGAGAGGAGGGGAAACACTGAAGCTTTCTTT

J gene: TRBJ2-4
clone size: NA
D gene: NA
V gene: TRBV7-2
CDR3 protein: CASSPPRSMIAKNIQYF
CDR3 DNA: TGTGCCAGCAGCCCGCCCCGGTCTATGATAGCCAAAAACATTCAGTACTTC

J gene: TRBJ1-1
clone size: NA
D gene: NA
V gene: TRBV29-1
CDR3 protein: CSVTIGGQPVTEAFF
CDR3 DNA: TGCAGCGTTACAATAGGAGGGCAGCCGGTCACTGAAGCTTTCTTT

J gene: TRBJ2-1
clone size: NA
D gene: NA
V gene: TRBV11-2
CDR3 protein: CASSLGGNYNEQFF
CDR3 DNA: TGTGCCAGCAGCTTAGGAGGGAACTACAATGAGCAGTTCTTC

J gene: TRBJ1-4
clone size: few
D gene: NA
V gene: TRBV29-1
CDR3 protein: CSVDGGTQNEKLFF
CDR3 DNA: TGCAGCGTTGATGGCGGCACGCAAAATGAAAAACTGTTTTTT

J gene: TRBJ2-1
clone size: NA
D gene: TRBD2
V gene: TRBV20-1
CDR3 protein: CSVFGLAEQFF
CDR3 DNA: TGCAGTGTCTTCGGACTAGCGGAGCAGTTCTTC

J gene: TRBJ2-3
clone size: NA
D gene: TRBD2
V gene: TRBV29-1
CDR3 protein: CSVASGSTDTQYF
CDR3 DNA: TGCAGCGTCGCTAGCGGGAGCACAGATACGCAGTATTTT

J gene: TRBJ2-3
clone size: NA
D gene: NA
V gene: TRBV5-4
CDR3 protein: CASSQISLSTDTQYF
CDR3 DNA: TGTGCCAGCAGCCAGATTAGTCTGAGCACAGATACGCAGTATTTT

J gene: TRBJ2-1
clone size: NA
D gene: NA
V gene: TRBV28
CDR3 protein: CASSVNYNEQFF
CDR3 DNA: TGTGCCAGCAGTGTCAATTACAATGAGCAGTTCTTC

J gene: TRBJ2-7
clone size: NA
D gene: TRBD1
V gene: TRBV9
CDR3 protein: CASSAGTGIYEQYF
CDR3 DNA: TGTGCCAGCAGCGCCGGGACAGGGATCTACGAGCAGTACTTC

J gene: TRBJ2-5
clone size: few
D gene: TRBD2
V gene: TRBV29-1
CDR3 protein: CSVAGEWGGETQYF
CDR3 DNA: TGCAGCGTGGCGGGGGAATGGGGTGGCGAGACCCAGTACTTC

J gene: TRBJ2-1
clone size: NA
D gene: TRBD1
V gene: TRBV10-3
CDR3 protein: CATGTVTHEQFF
CDR3 DNA: TGTGCCACAGGGACAGTTACGCATGAGCAGTTCTTC

J gene: TRBJ1-1
clone size: NA
D gene: TRBD1
V gene: TRBV30
CDR3 protein: CAWSVWRGRVNTEAFF
CDR3 DNA: TGTGCCTGGAGTGTATGGAGGGGGCGGGTGAACACTGAAGCTTTCTTT

J gene: TRBJ2-1
clone size: few
D gene: NA
V gene: TRBV19
CDR3 protein: CASSLSFDEQFF
CDR3 DNA: TGTGCCAGTAGTCTCTCGTTCGATGAGCAGTTCTTC

J gene: TRBJ2-1
clone size: NA
D gene: NA
V gene: TRBV28
CDR3 protein: CASSLTREQFF
CDR3 DNA: TGTGCCAGCAGTTTGACGCGTGAGCAGTTCTTC

J gene: TRBJ2-3
clone size: NA
D gene: TRBD1
V gene: TRBV5-4
CDR3 protein: CASRPGTGSTDTQYF
CDR3 DNA: TGTGCCAGCAGACCCGGGACAGGGAGCACAGATACGCAGTATTTT

J gene: TRBJ2-5
clone size: few
D gene: TRBD2
V gene: TRBV5-1
CDR3 protein: CASSPRLAGAEETQYF
CDR3 DNA: TGCGCCAGCAGCCCTCGACTAGCGGGAGCAGAAGAGACCCAGTACTTC

J gene: TRBJ2-5
clone size: NA
D gene: NA
V gene: TRBV27
CDR3 protein: CASSSGVRETQYF
CDR3 DNA: TGTGCCAGCAGTTCAGGGGTGCGAGAGACCCAGTACTTC

J gene: TRBJ2-7
clone size: few
D gene: TRBD2
V gene: TRBV4-3
CDR3 protein: CASSPVAGGLYEQYF
CDR3 DNA: TGCGCCAGCAGCCCCGTAGCGGGAGGGTTGTACGAGCAGTACTTC

J gene: TRBJ1-2
clone size: NA
D gene: TRBD1
V gene: TRBV4-1
CDR3 protein: CASSHQRQGWYGYTF
CDR3 DNA: TGCGCCAGCAGCCATCAACGACAGGGGTGGTATGGCTACACCTTC

J gene: TRBJ1-3
clone size: NA
D gene: NA
V gene: TRBV30
CDR3 protein: CAWSRSSGNTIYF
CDR3 DNA: TGTGCCTGGAGCCGGAGCTCTGGAAACACCATATATTTT

J gene: TRBJ1-2
clone size: few
D gene: TRBD1
V gene: TRBV2
CDR3 protein: CASSVDRASYGYTF
CDR3 DNA: TGTGCCAGCAGTGTTGACAGGGCGAGCTATGGCTACACCTTC

J gene: TRBJ1-1
clone size: NA
D gene: NA
V gene: TRBV29-1
CDR3 protein: CSVGNPRTRGTEAFF
CDR3 DNA: TGCAGCGTTGGTAACCCTAGGACAAGGGGCACTGAAGCTTTCTTT

J gene: TRBJ2-7
clone size: few
D gene: NA
V gene: TRBV28
CDR3 protein: CASRGNYEQYF
CDR3 DNA: TGTGCCAGCAGGGGTAACTACGAGCAGTACTTC

J gene: TRBJ2-1
clone size: NA
D gene: NA
V gene: TRBV9
CDR3 protein: CASSPQPFQYNEQFF
CDR3 DNA: TGTGCCAGCAGCCCACAGCCCTTCCAATACAATGAGCAGTTCTTC

J gene: TRBJ2-2
clone size: NA
D gene: TRBD2
V gene: TRBV9
CDR3 protein: CASSVASAGVRTGELFF
CDR3 DNA: TGTGCCAGCAGCGTAGCTTCTGCGGGAGTGCGCACCGGGGAGCTGTTTTTT

J gene: TRBJ2-7
clone size: NA
D gene: NA
V gene: TRBV20-1
CDR3 protein: CSSSKYEQYF
CDR3 DNA: TGCAGTTCCAGCAAGTACGAGCAGTACTTC

J gene: TRBJ2-7
clone size: few
D gene: NA
V gene: TRBV20-1
CDR3 protein: CSARPPDEQYF
CDR3 DNA: TGCAGTGCTAGACCTCCCGACGAGCAGTACTTC

J gene: TRBJ2-1
clone size: few
D gene: NA
V gene: TRBV9
CDR3 protein: CASSVAGVGGIYNEQFF
CDR3 DNA: TGTGCCAGCAGCGTAGCTGGAGTAGGAGGGATTTACAATGAGCAGTTCTTC

J gene: TRBJ2-3
clone size: few
D gene: NA
V gene: TRBV2
CDR3 protein: CASSEQTTDTQYF
CDR3 DNA: TGTGCCAGCAGTGAACAGACAACAGATACGCAGTATTTT

J gene: TRBJ2-1
clone size: NA
D gene: NA
V gene: TRBV6-5
CDR3 protein: CASNRAATVMDEQFF
CDR3 DNA: TGTGCCAGCAACCGAGCGGCCACGGTTATGGATGAGCAGTTCTTC

J gene: TRBJ2-5
clone size: NA
D gene: NA
V gene: TRBV30
CDR3 protein: CAWSPPGRPYF
CDR3 DNA: TGTGCCTGGAGCCCCCCTGGGCGCCCGTACTTC

J gene: TRBJ2-7
clone size: few
D gene: NA
V gene: TRBV9
CDR3 protein: CASSVAGLGERAYEQYF
CDR3 DNA: TGTGCCAGCAGCGTAGCTGGTTTGGGGGAGAGGGCCTACGAGCAGTACTTC

J gene: TRBJ2-3
clone size: NA
D gene: TRBD1
V gene: TRBV7-3
CDR3 protein: CASSVGTEASTDTQYF
CDR3 DNA: TGTGCCAGCAGCGTAGGGACAGAGGCTAGCACAGATACGCAGTATTTT

J gene: TRBJ2-7
clone size: NA
D gene: TRBD1
V gene: TRBV30
CDR3 protein: CACQSRDRGYEQYF
CDR3 DNA: TGTGCCTGTCAAAGCCGGGACAGGGGCTACGAGCAGTACTTC

J gene: TRBJ2-1
clone size: NA
D gene: NA
V gene: TRBV6-5
CDR3 protein: CASTSTKLEQFF
CDR3 DNA: TGTGCCAGCACCTCAACTAAGCTTGAGCAGTTCTTC

J gene: TRBJ2-1
clone size: NA
D gene: NA
V gene: TRBV29-1
CDR3 protein: CSVARGGNEQFF
CDR3 DNA: TGCAGCGTAGCTAGGGGTGGGAATGAGCAGTTCTTC

J gene: TRBJ2-5
clone size: NA
D gene: TRBD2
V gene: TRBV5-1
CDR3 protein: CASTAIAGGSYQETQYF
CDR3 DNA: TGCGCCAGCACCGCAATAGCGGGAGGATCGTACCAAGAGACCCAGTACTTC

J gene: TRBJ1-5
clone size: NA
D gene: NA
V gene: TRBV29-1
CDR3 protein: CSVSQGLDQPQHF
CDR3 DNA: TGCAGCGTTTCACAGGGTTTAGATCAGCCCCAGCATTTT